The TCR beta chain under discussion was sequenced for a study of cytomegalovirus exposure and HLA in healthy donors. This CDR3 is 16 amino acids long. V lost 6 bases, J lost 4 bases, and 12 bases stayed unmatched. The germline V gene encodes CDR1 MDHEN and CDR2 SYDVKM. This table comes from immunoSEQ multiplex PCR, and its TCRdb copy is limited to in-frame clones, with some not included. The table shows 250,000 to 350,000 clones, with around 89% occurring only once. This clone was detected only a few times. The V call is TRBV28, the J call TRBJ2-5; 9 bases agree with TRBD1. Sequencing was done on a sample of PBMCs. The sequence came from a woman between 18 and 30 years old in good health and CMV-seronegative. The CDR3 spells CASSRRDRARGETQYF. As DNA, the CDR3 is TGTGCCAGCAGCCGCCGGGACAGGGCGAGGGGAGAGACCCAGTACTTC.